These 26 T cell receptor beta chains were all obtained from the same sample, sequenced in a study of blood T cell repertoires in COVID-19. Method: immunoSEQ multiplex PCR; TCRdb's copy keeps in-frame clones and lacks some. This sample has over 85,000 clones, with over 65% found just once. The sequenced sample consisted of peripheral blood. These receptors all come from a woman older than 75 with acute or convalescent COVID-19.

The V call is TRBV25-1, the J call TRBJ1-3, with D possibly TRBD1 on 5 matching bases. V dropped 6 bases and J dropped 5 bases, with 14 bases sitting between them. The germline CDR1 and CDR2 sequences are MGHDK and SYGVNS. This CDR3 contains 14 residues. This CDR3 reads CASRETGYRNTIYF. CDR3 nucleotide sequence: TGTGCCAGCAGGGAAACAGGATACCGAAACACCATATATTTT.

The chain joins TRBV18 to TRBJ1-6, with TRBD1 matching over 7 bases. The V segment lost 5 bases and the J segment 11 bases; nucleotides outside the gene matches: 15. Germline V CDR1 and CDR2: KGHSH, LQKENI. This CDR3 has 16 amino acids. This CDR3 is CASSATGTEFGAPLHF. The CDR3 DNA follows: TGTGCCAGCTCAGCCACCGGGACAGAATTCGGGGCACCCCTCCACTTT.

V is TRBV30 and J is TRBJ2-3; D is ambiguous. Germline V gene sequence: CDR1 GTSNPN, CDR2 SVGIG (reference sequence). CDR3 size: 12 residues. Trimming stripped 3 bases from V and 4 bases from J, with 8 bases between. Here the CDR3 reads CAWRSESDTQYF. CDR3 coding DNA: TGTGCCTGGAGAAGCGAGTCAGATACGCAGTATTTT.

This rearrangement joins TRBV5-1 to TRBJ1-2; D is unclear. The germline gives CDR1 SGHRS, CDR2 YFSETQ. V shed 3 bases and J shed 4 bases, with 19 bases lying between them. This CDR3 is built from 16 residues. CDR3: CASSSWSGERAYGYTF. The CDR3 DNA reads as TGCGCCAGCAGCTCCTGGAGCGGGGAAAGGGCCTATGGCTACACCTTC.

V and J are TRBV19 and TRBJ1-5; TRBD1 aligns across 7 bases. Germline-derived CDR1 and CDR2 are LNHDA and SQIVND (reference sequence). Losses at the gene ends were 7 bases for V and 0 bases for J; bases not matched to a gene: 3. The CDR3 sequence is 14 residues long. The CDR3 here is CASTGTDSNQPQHF. The DNA for the CDR3 is TGTGCCAGTACCGGGACAGATAGCAATCAGCCCCAGCATTTT.

V usage is TRBV6-5 and J usage is TRBJ1-2, with 9 bases lining up with TRBD1. V dropped 5 bases and J dropped 5; count of bases not matched to a gene: 9. Looked up from germline, CDR1 is MNHEY and CDR2 is SVGAGI. The CDR3 consists of 15 residues. The CDR3 DNA follows: TGTGCCAGCAGTACAACCGGGACAGGGACGTATGGCTACACCTTC. Its translation is CASSTTGTGTYGYTF.

V gene TRBV6-5 combines with J gene TRBJ2-3; 10 bases agree with TRBD2. CDR3 length: 14 residues. V lost 8 bases and J lost 1; bases outside the gene matches: 3. Germline V gives CDR1 MNHEY, CDR2 SVGAGI. The CDR3 bases are TGTGCCAGCCAAGGGACTAGCGGCACAGATACGCAGTATTTT. The encoded protein is CASQGTSGTDTQYF.

This chain joins TRBV6-5 and TRBJ1-1, with no clear D. The CDR3 covers 10 residues. Germline-derived CDR1 and CDR2 are MNHEY and SVGAGI. V lost 8 bases, J lost 10 bases, and 11 bases lay in between. The chain's CDR3 is CASDSGGAFF. CDR3 coding DNA: TGTGCCAGCGACTCGGGAGGAGCTTTCTTT.

The V and J genes are TRBV18 and TRBJ2-7; perhaps TRBD1 as D (6 bases). Trimming stripped 6 bases from V and 3 bases from J, with 9 bases between. Germline V gene lookup returns CDR1 KGHSH and CDR2 LQKENI. The CDR3 runs 12 residues. The CDR3 nucleotides are TGTGCCAGCTCTCGGGACAACTACGAGCAGTACTTC. It is translated as CASSRDNYEQYF.

The chain recombines TRBV5-8 with TRBJ2-4; D call uncertain. The germline V and J ends were trimmed by 5 bases and 0 bases, with 9 bases remaining between them. CDR3 size: 14 residues. Germline V gene lookup returns CDR1 SGHTS and CDR2 YDEGEE. CDR3 nucleotides: TGTGCCAGCAGAGATACTCTAGCCAAAAACATTCAGTACTTC. Residues: CASRDTLAKNIQYF. Full variable domain (missing parts from reference TRBV5-8 and TRBJ2-4): EAGVTQSPTHLIKTRGQQATLRCSPISGHTSVYWYQQALGLGLQFLLWYDEGEERNRGNFPPRFSGRQFPNYSSELNVNALELEDSALYLCASRDTLAKNIQYFGAGTRLSVL.

The V gene is TRBV3-1 (or the pseudogene TRBV3-2), the J gene TRBJ1-6, with TRBD1 identical over 9 bases. Unmatched junction bases numbered 4, after V lost 1 base and J lost 9 bases. Germline V gene lookup returns CDR1 LGHDT and CDR2 YNNKEL (reference sequence). The CDR3 is made up of 15 amino acids. The CDR3 sequence: CASSQVTGGVSPLHF. In nucleotides, the CDR3 is TGTGCCAGCAGCCAAGTCACAGGGGGCGTTTCACCCCTCCACTTT.

V gene TRBV18 combines with J gene TRBJ1-4, with D perhaps matching TRBD1 (5 bases). V gave up 3 bases and J gave up 0 bases, with 8 bases separating them. The CDR3 is made up of 15 amino acids. The germline gives CDR1 KGHSH, CDR2 LQKENI. CDR3 in amino acids: CASSPQTATNEKLFF. Written as DNA, the CDR3 is TGTGCCAGCTCACCCCAGACAGCAACTAATGAAAAACTGTTTTTT.

The sample holds one count of this clone. V usage is TRBV6-2 or TRBV6-3 and J usage is TRBJ1-3, with 8 positions matching TRBD1. The CDR3 is 16 amino acids. J was trimmed by 1 base and V by 6 bases; bases with no gene match: 8. Germline lookup yields CDR1 MNHEY and CDR2 SVGEGT. The CDR3, as DNA: TGTGCCAGCAGCCAAGTCCGGACAGGGTCTGGAAACACCATATATTTT. Translating it yields CASSQVRTGSGNTIYF.

This clone was counted between two and nine times. The V call is TRBV7-7, the J call TRBJ2-3, with D possibly TRBD1 on 5 matching bases. The germline CDR1 and CDR2 sequences are SSHAT and FNYEAQ (reference sequence). Between the trimmed V and J ends, which lost 5 bases and 6 bases, there was a span of 18 bases. The CDR3 has 15 residues. As DNA, the CDR3 is TGTGCCAGCAGCGGGGCAGGGCTGGGCCCTGATACGCAGTATTTT. It codes for CASSGAGLGPDTQYF.

This chain links TRBV10-3 with TRBJ2-7; 7 positions agree with TRBD2. Germline assignment: CDR1 ENHRY and CDR2 SYGVKD. The CDR3 has 14 amino acids. Trimming cost V 0 bases and J 4 bases; bases outside gene matches: 3. CDR3 nucleotide sequence: TGTGCCATCAGTGAGTCGCGGCGGGGGTACGAGCAGTACTTC. Protein sequence: CAISESRRGYEQYF.

This clone appeared once. The rearrangement links TRBV12-3 or TRBV12-4 to TRBJ1-5; D ambiguous. The V and J ends lost 5 bases and 3 bases respectively, with 8 bases between them. The CDR3 length is 13 residues. The CDR3 protein is CASSTGINQPQHF. Written as DNA, the CDR3 is TGTGCCAGCAGTACGGGGATCAATCAGCCCCAGCATTTT.

J is TRBJ1-2 and V is TRBV18; 7 bases are shared with TRBD1. The J segment lost 4 bases and the V segment lost 5 bases, leaving 13 bases of the junction unmatched. CDR3 size: 16 residues. Germline values: CDR1 KGHSH, CDR2 LQKENI. The CDR3 loop reads CASSAGHTGEGYGYTF. Here the CDR3 DNA reads TGTGCCAGCTCAGCGGGACATACAGGGGAAGGCTATGGCTACACCTTC.

V usage is TRBV15 and J usage is TRBJ1-1; maybe TRBD1 (6 bases). Germline values: CDR1 LNHNV, CDR2 YYDKDF (reference sequence). V lost 1 base to trimming and J lost 2 bases, with 14 bases between them. The CDR3 extends over 16 amino acids. CDR3: CATSRGETGQNTEAFF. In nucleotides, the CDR3 is TGTGCCACCAGCAGAGGGGAGACAGGCCAAAACACTGAAGCTTTCTTT.

The chain employs TRBV5-8 and TRBJ1-5, with 7 bases lining up with TRBD1. Germline CDR1 SGHTS, CDR2 YDEGEE. With 5 bases clipped from V and 1 base from J, the junction kept 3 bases outside the gene matches. The CDR3 consists of 14 residues. The CDR3 loop reads CASRPGGSNQPQHF. The CDR3 coding sequence is TGTGCCAGCAGACCAGGGGGAAGCAATCAGCCCCAGCATTTT.

The chain employs TRBV19 and TRBJ1-5, with D perhaps TRBD1 (5 bases). Trimming cost V 1 base and J 2 bases, with 9 bases left between them. The CDR3 consists of 15 residues. The germline CDR1 and CDR2 sequences are LNHDA and SQIVND (reference sequence). The CDR3 DNA reads TGTGCCAGTAGTATAGGGGGCGCCGGCAATCAGCCCCAGCATTTT. Translating gives CASSIGGAGNQPQHF.

The rearrangement links TRBV3-1 (or the pseudogene TRBV3-2) to TRBJ2-7; D may be TRBD1 (6 bases). CDR1 LGHDT and CDR2 YNNKEL come from the germline V gene (reference sequence). V lost 2 bases and J 1 base, leaving 9 bases between the germline ends. The CDR3 consists of 14 residues. The CDR3 protein is CASSQRGGSYEQYF. CDR3 bases: TGTGCCAGCAGCCAAAGAGGGGGATCCTACGAGCAGTACTTC.

CDR3 bases: TGTGCCAGCAGACTCACGGGGGCCTACAATGAGCAGTTCTTC. Its protein is CASRLTGAYNEQFF. This chain connects TRBV5-6 to TRBJ2-1, with D tentatively TRBD2 (6 bases). V was clipped by 5 bases and J by 2 bases, with 11 bases between them. This CDR3 has 14 residues. Germline V lookup: CDR1 SGHDT, CDR2 YYEEEE.

The V call is TRBV7-3, the J call TRBJ1-1; the D gene is possibly TRBD1 (6 bases). Looked up from germline, CDR1 is SGHTA and CDR2 is FQGTGA. The CDR3 loop spans 14 amino acids. The V end was cut by 6 bases, the J end by 4 bases, with 15 bases between. This CDR3 is CASSSGVEGTEAFF. For the CDR3, the DNA is TGTGCCAGCAGTTCAGGGGTGGAAGGCACTGAAGCTTTCTTT.

The chain links TRBV5-1 to TRBJ1-5, with unresolved D. This CDR3 has 14 residues. The V end lost 4 bases, the J end lost 4 bases, and 12 bases lay between the germline ends. The germline gives CDR1 SGHRS, CDR2 YFSETQ. Written as DNA, the CDR3 is TGCGCCAGCAGCCCAGGACGGGAGAATCAGCCCCAGCATTTT. Its protein is CASSPGRENQPQHF. The complete variable domain, with remaining parts taken from reference TRBV5-1 and TRBJ1-5, reads KAGVTQTPRYLIKTRGQQVTLSCSPISGHRSVSWYQQTPGQGLQFLFEYFSETQRNKGNFPGRFSGRQFSNSRSEMNVSTLELGDSALYLCASSPGRENQPQHFGDGTRLSIL.

The chain carries TRBV27 and TRBJ2-2; D call uncertain. The CDR3 has 18 residues. Germline CDR1 reads MNHEY; CDR2 reads SMNVEV (reference sequence). V was clipped by 4 bases and J by 6 bases, with 24 bases between them. CDR3 region: CASSSGIGRRTEAGELFF. The CDR3 region has the DNA TGTGCCAGCAGTTCAGGCATTGGCCGTAGAACAGAAGCCGGGGAGCTGTTTTTT.

The chain combines TRBV28 with TRBJ1-2; 7 nucleotides line up with TRBD1. This CDR3 region has 14 residues. J was trimmed by 2 bases and V by 6 bases; bases with no gene match: 6. Germline V gene sequence: CDR1 MDHEN, CDR2 SYDVKM. CDR3: CASREGTANYGYTF. The CDR3, as DNA: TGTGCCAGCAGGGAAGGGACAGCCAACTATGGCTACACCTTC.